This TCR beta chain stems from a study of neurological immune-mediated disorders. Between the trimmed V and J ends, which lost 5 bases and 8 bases, there was a span of 21 bases. The CDR3 loop spans 15 amino acids. Germline V CDR1 and CDR2: SGHRS, YFSETQ. This clonotype was observed at least ten times. 5'RACE generated cDNA with 10-nucleotide random UMIs. In TCRdb, the 5' RACE reads were re-called with MiXCR into one record per CDR3 protein. The repertoire holds approximately 30,000 distinct CDR3 sequences, with about 16% as singletons. The sample was PBMCs. This sequence was found in a man between 65 and 85 years old in good health. The chain is built from TRBV5-1 and TRBJ2-3; possible D gene TRBD2, 7 bases. CDR3 protein: CASREGRGRPGTQYF. CDR3 sequence (DNA): TGCGCCAGCAGAGAGGGGCGGGGGCGTCCCGGTACGCAGTATTTT.